This TCR beta chain was identified during a study of T cell responses to AZD1222 COVID-19 vaccine. Findings and limits, study-wide: Spike was spanned by vaccine-associated CD4 TCRs, which were dominant at 160-218 and 743-854.

Produced via immunoSEQ multiplex PCR; TCRdb's table is partial and in-frame only. The sample records fewer than 200,000 clones, around 90% being singletons. Note on this clone: The antigen is unknown.

The sample here was peripheral blood, taken on day 0 of MenACWY control vaccination. The receptor comes from an adult in good health.

CDR3 DNA: TGTGCCAGCAGTTACCGGGCTAGCGATGAGCAGTTCTTC. It encodes CASSYRASDEQFF. The V call is TRBV6-5, the J call TRBJ2-1; perhaps TRBD2 as D (6 bases). CDR1 and CDR2 from the germline V gene are MNHEY and SVGAGI. This CDR3 spans 13 amino acids. V lost 2 bases and J 8 bases, leaving 10 bases between the germline ends.